What follows are 25 T cell receptor beta chains derived from one specimen sequenced in a study of beta chain features in type 1 diabetes (dated by TCRdb to the late 2010s). Beyond this particular receptor, the publication reports: Type 1 diabetes patients showed a moderate but significant shortening of TCRB CDR3 length in all four CD4+ subsets.

Receptors were amplified or captured by the immunoSEQ multiplex PCR assay. The entire isolated RNA was reverse transcribed using the High Capacity cDNA Reverse Transcription Kit, and thus expressed TCRB transcripts were sequenced. What TCRdb holds here is the immuneACCESS table cut down to in-frame rearrangements. Part of the clones is not present; checked against another copy, under half of the missing clones reflect an unresolved V gene, and the others are unexplained. Recorded for this sample are 500,000 to 800,000 clones; about an eighth of them occurred a single time. Roughly 0.12% of the sample lies in the top ten. No antigen has been identified for these receptors. The sample consisted of naive CD4+ T cells from blood. The cell subset or site label, as the study defines it: true naive CD4+ T cells. These receptors all come from a young man with type 1 diabetes.

The J gene is TRBJ2-3, the V gene TRBV30; 8 bases match TRBD2. Germline loops: CDR1 GTSNPN, CDR2 SVGIG (reference sequence). Trimming removed 0 bases from V and 2 bases from J; junction bases left unmatched: 16. The CDR3 contains 19 residues. CDR3 sequence (DNA): TGTGCCTGGAGTGTTCGAGGGGGGACTAGTATAAGTTCCACAGATACGCAGTATTTT. Translated: CAWSVRGGTSISSTDTQYF.

In its sample, this clone was seen a few times. This rearrangement joins TRBV9 to TRBJ2-7; D is perhaps TRBD1 or TRBD2 (5 bases each). CDR1 is SGDLS and CDR2 is YYNGEE in the germline V gene. V dropped 3 bases and J dropped 0 bases, with 19 bases sitting between them. The CDR3 covers 17 residues. CDR3: CASSASGDAGLSYEQYF. CDR3 in DNA: TGTGCCAGCAGCGCCTCCGGGGACGCCGGACTCTCCTACGAGCAGTACTTC.

The chain couples TRBV4-3 to TRBJ2-2; unclear D gene. Trimming stripped 0 bases from V and 4 bases from J, with 15 bases between. The V gene's germline CDR1 is LGHNA and CDR2 YSLEER. The CDR3 sequence is 17 residues long. The CDR3 sequence: CASSQETYRVGTGELFF. The CDR3 DNA sequence: TGCGCCAGCAGCCAAGAGACCTACCGGGTGGGCACCGGGGAGCTGTTTTTT.

The chain has TRBV4-3 and TRBJ2-5; D gene ambiguous. V was clipped by 0 bases and J by 0 bases, with 17 bases between them. CDR3 size: 18 residues. The V gene's germline CDR1 is LGHNA and CDR2 YSLEER. CDR3 nucleotide sequence: TGCGCCAGCAGCCAAGAAGGTTTGGGGTACCGATACCAAGAGACCCAGTACTTC. It is translated as CASSQEGLGYRYQETQYF.

With respect to this clone: This sample also contains other DNA sequences that code for the same CDR3. The chain couples TRBV18 to TRBJ2-5, with unresolved D. Germline assignment: CDR1 KGHSH and CDR2 LQKENI. This CDR3 comprises 14 residues. V lost 0 bases, J lost 1 base, and 6 bases lay in between. This chain's CDR3 is CASSPPAAQETQYF. The CDR3 DNA is TGTGCCAGCTCACCACCTGCAGCCCAAGAGACCCAGTACTTC.

The rearrangement links TRBV5-1 to TRBJ2-4; D not resolved. The CDR3 contains 14 residues. Germline V gene data show CDR1 as SGHRS and CDR2 as YFSETQ. Between the trimmed V and J ends, which lost 0 bases and 5 bases, there was a span of 9 bases. CDR3 DNA sequence: TGCGCCAGCAGCTTGGCCCGTGGAGAAAACATTCAGTACTTC. This translates into CASSLARGENIQYF.

This sequence joins TRBV28 and TRBJ2-4; 8 nucleotides agree with TRBD1. Germline V gene data show CDR1 as MDHEN and CDR2 as SYDVKM. J lost 2 bases, V lost 4 bases, and 7 bases had no gene match. The CDR3 is made up of 16 amino acids. The CDR3 DNA reads as TGTGCCAGCAGTTCGCAGGGGGCCGAGACCAAAAACATTCAGTACTTC. Its translation: CASSSQGAETKNIQYF.

The genes are TRBV2 and TRBJ2-7; TRBD1 matches 8 bases. V trimming: 8 bases; J trimming: 6 bases; junction bases outside the gene matches: 12. The germline gives CDR1 SNHLY, CDR2 FYNNEI. The CDR3 sequence is 14 residues long. The CDR3 nucleotides read TGTGCCAGCCAGACTTGGACAGGGCCGAGCGAGCAGTACTTC. This codes for CASQTWTGPSEQYF.

This clone has just a few counts. The chain combines TRBV7-2 with TRBJ2-5; D tentatively fits TRBD1 or TRBD2 (5 bases each). The CDR3 runs to 13 residues. V lost 2 bases to trimming and J lost 4 bases, with 8 bases between them. In germline, CDR1 is SGHTA, CDR2 FQGNSA. The CDR3 DNA reads as TGTGCCAGCAGCTTATCAGGGAGAGAGACCCAGTACTTC. It codes for CASSLSGRETQYF.

On this clone: The junction departs from the called germline gene at one end, perhaps through a read error. Other DNA sequences in the sample encode the same CDR3. V usage is TRBV7-7 and J usage is TRBJ2-2; no reliable D call. This CDR3 region has 13 residues. The V gene's germline CDR1 is SSHAT and CDR2 FNYEAQ (reference sequence). The CDR3 DNA sequence: TGTGCTAGCAGCACAGAGAACACCGGGGAGCTGTTTTTT. The encoded protein is CASSTENTGELFF.

This chain connects TRBV19 to TRBJ1-5; TRBD1 is a possible D gene (5 bases). Germline V gene data show CDR1 as LNHDA and CDR2 as SQIVND (reference sequence). The CDR3 contains 16 residues. V was cut by 3 bases and J by 7 bases, with 19 bases left in between. DNA of the CDR3: TGTGCCAGTAGTATGGGGGTCCGCGCGGGTGGACAGCCCCAGCATTTT. Its protein product is CASSMGVRAGGQPQHF.

J is TRBJ2-2 and V is TRBV5-1, with unresolved D. Looked up from germline, CDR1 is SGHRS and CDR2 is YFSETQ. The germline V and J ends were trimmed by 4 bases and 9 bases, with 13 bases remaining between them. CDR3 length equals 13 residues. Here the CDR3 DNA reads TGCGCCAGCAGCCCCGACACCTTACGGGAGCTGTTTTTT. This encodes CASSPDTLRELFF.

This chain uses TRBV5-1 with TRBJ1-4, with 8 bases that match TRBD1. J gave up 5 bases and V 3 bases, and 9 bases lay outside the gene matches. The CDR3 sequence is 16 residues long. The germline CDR1 and CDR2 sequences are SGHRS and YFSETQ. The chain's CDR3 is CASSSTPGQENEKLFF. The CDR3, as DNA: TGCGCCAGCAGCTCAACACCGGGACAGGAGAATGAAAAACTGTTTTTT.

This clone was picked up a small number of times. The rearrangement links TRBV7-9 to TRBJ2-3; tentative D call: TRBD2 (5 bases). V lost 0 bases and J 5 bases, leaving 6 bases between the germline ends. The CDR3 consists of 13 residues. Looked up from germline, CDR1 is SEHNR and CDR2 is FQNEAQ (reference sequence). CDR3 bases: TGTGCCAGCAGCTTAGCAGAGGGAGATACGCAGTATTTT. It encodes CASSLAEGDTQYF.

This chain connects TRBV7-3 to TRBJ1-1; unclear D gene. V lost 4 bases to trimming and J lost 0 bases, with 12 bases between them. CDR1 is SGHTA and CDR2 is FQGTGA in the germline V gene. CDR3 length equals 15 residues. In nucleotides, the CDR3 is TGTGCCAGCAGCTCTGATTCTGGGATGAACACTGAAGCTTTCTTT. Its protein product is CASSSDSGMNTEAFF.

V is TRBV7-6 and J is TRBJ1-3, with unresolved D. Germline CDR1 is SGHVS and CDR2 is FNYEAQ. V lost 1 base to trimming and J lost 2 bases, with 6 bases between them. The CDR3 contains 14 residues. The DNA for the CDR3 is TGTGCCAGCAGCTTAGTCGCGGCTGGAAACACCATATATTTT. It codes for CASSLVAAGNTIYF.

This clone was picked up a small number of times. The genes are TRBV14 and TRBJ1-4, with no clear D. The V and J ends lost 3 bases and 4 bases respectively, with 12 bases between them. Germline values: CDR1 SGHDN, CDR2 FVKESK. There are 15 residues in the CDR3. CDR3: CASSHWTDLNEKLFF. The DNA for the CDR3 is TGTGCCAGCAGCCATTGGACGGATCTTAATGAAAAACTGTTTTTT.

The rearrangement uses TRBV6-5 and TRBJ1-2; D gene uncertain. V was cut by 8 bases and J by 7 bases, with 17 bases left in between. The CDR3 contains 13 residues. Germline CDR1 and CDR2: MNHEY and SVGAGI. This CDR3 reads CASRKGSGPGYTF. The CDR3 DNA sequence: TGTGCCAGCCGGAAAGGATCTGGTCCTGGCTACACCTTC.

A remark on this clone: Other DNA sequences of this sample code for an identical CDR3. The chain combines TRBV25-1 with TRBJ1-2; D remains unclear. The germline V gene encodes CDR1 MGHDK and CDR2 SYGVNS. Trimming cost V 3 bases and J 5 bases, with 10 bases left between them. The CDR3 sequence is 13 residues long. The CDR3 nucleotides read TGTGCCAGCAGTGAGTCAGGCCGATATGGCTACACCTTC. It encodes CASSESGRYGYTF.

This clone was detected only a few times. The J gene is TRBJ2-7, the V gene TRBV7-6; 9 nucleotides match TRBD1. CDR3 length equals 13 residues. Losses at the gene ends were 5 bases for V and 7 bases for J; bases not matched to a gene: 6. Looked up from germline, CDR1 is SGHVS and CDR2 is FNYEAQ. The CDR3 here is CASSTQGAEEQYF. For the CDR3, the DNA is TGTGCCAGCAGCACACAGGGGGCTGAAGAGCAGTACTTC.

V and J are TRBV28 and TRBJ1-4; 9 bases agree with TRBD1. Germline loops: CDR1 MDHEN, CDR2 SYDVKM. The CDR3 spans 15 residues. J lost 8 bases, V lost 6 bases, and 10 bases had no gene match. As DNA, the CDR3 is TGTGCCAGCAGCCGACGGACAGGGGTCGGGGAAAAACTGTTTTTT. Its translation is CASSRRTGVGEKLFF.

This clone occurred a few times. The genes are TRBV30 and TRBJ1-4; D possibly corresponds to TRBD1 (6 bases). The CDR3 length is 18 residues. Germline loops: CDR1 GTSNPN, CDR2 SVGIG (reference sequence). Trimming took off 2 bases at V and 5 bases at J, with 24 bases between the two ends. CDR3: CAWSLEPLQGQRNEKLFF. In nucleotides, the CDR3 is TGTGCCTGGAGTCTGGAGCCCCTCCAGGGACAAAGGAATGAAAAACTGTTTTTT. The full variable domain, with the rest looked up from reference TRBV30 and TRBJ1-4, is SQTIHQWPATLVQPVGSPLSLECTVEGTSNPNLYWYRQAAGRGLQLLFYSVGIGQISSEVPQNLSASRPQDRQFILSSKKLLLSDSGFYLCAWSLEPLQGQRNEKLFFGSGTQLSVL.

In its sample, this clone was seen a few times. This chain links TRBV9 with TRBJ1-2; weak D call: TRBD1 (5 bases). V lost 4 bases, J lost 3 bases, and 22 bases lay in between. The CDR3 loop spans 17 amino acids. The germline gives CDR1 SGDLS, CDR2 YYNGEE. The CDR3 nucleotides read TGTGCCAGCAGCCCCTCAACGGGACCGGGGGTACACTATGGCTACACCTTC. Encoded protein: CASSPSTGPGVHYGYTF.

This clone has a handful of counts. This chain uses TRBV29-1 with TRBJ2-7; tentative D call: TRBD2 (6 bases). The length of the CDR3 is 13 residues. Deletions cut 3 bases from V and 9 bases from J, with 18 bases between. CDR1 and CDR2 (germline): SQVTM, ANQGSEA. CDR3 amino acids: CSVEGSKGTGQYF. CDR3 bases: TGCAGCGTTGAGGGCAGCAAGGGGACTGGGCAGTACTTC.

The chain couples TRBV11-3 to TRBJ2-2; a weak D match, TRBD2 (5 bases). Per germline, CDR1 SGHNT and CDR2 YENEEA. This CDR3 spans 16 amino acids. The ends were cut back, 5 bases at V and 4 bases at J, with 17 bases in the middle. CDR3 DNA sequence: TGTGCCAGCAGCCCCAATACGGGGTATGGCACCGGGGAGCTGTTTTTT. This gives the protein CASSPNTGYGTGELFF.